This is a list of T cell receptor beta chains from one sample in a study of blood T cells in healthy people across ages. TCRdb independently ran MiXCR on the 5' RACE reads; one entry per CDR3 protein. The sample yields 1.6 million or so distinct CDR3 sequences, around 36% seen once. Input material: blood. These receptors came from a woman aged 25 to 45 in good health. CDR3s include the opening cysteine and the closing phenylalanine or tryptophan. The order of the fields is clone size, J gene, V gene, D gene, CDR3 length, CDR3 protein. D genes are given only for firm matches. Where a row states a size, it is once, few, many or the class of an expanded clone; other rows omit it.

few TRBJ2-3 TRBV5-6 NA 14 CASSLRGMSDTQYF
NA TRBJ1-1 TRBV5-1 NA 14 CASSLTDMNTEAFF
NA TRBJ2-1 TRBV27 TRBD2 18 CASSLGFGLAGGNNEQFF
NA TRBJ1-5 TRBV5-6 NA 15 CANSSGGTGNQPQHF
NA TRBJ2-3 TRBV20-1 TRBD2 16 CSARDQSAGGTDTQYF
NA TRBJ2-7 TRBV21-1 NA 13 CVSRERAVYEQYF
few TRBJ2-1 TRBV10-3 NA 16 CAISGTVPISYNEQFF
NA NA TRBV20-1 TRBD1 14 CSARWTGKDYEQYF
NA TRBJ2-7 TRBV3-1 NA 16 CASRVIGAYISYEQYF
NA TRBJ1-2 TRBV5-6 TRBD1 17 CASSLGGGAAFPYGYTF
few TRBJ1-1 TRBV27 TRBD1 15 CASSSGTGGYTEAFF
many TRBJ2-1 TRBV29-1 TRBD1 13 CSEDRAGSNEQFF
few TRBJ2-1 TRBV4-2 NA 17 CASSQEERESSYNEQFF
NA TRBJ2-5 TRBV28 TRBD2 20 CASSFYNGLAGGEIEETQYF
NA TRBJ2-7 TRBV28 NA 12 CDSRGGLYEQYF
NA TRBJ2-3 TRBV7-2 TRBD2 16 CASSTRVGGGRGTQYF
few TRBJ1-1 TRBV4-1 NA 14 CASSQATLGDEAFF
NA TRBJ2-5 TRBV5-6 TRBD2 16 CASSSRIAGLQETQYF
NA TRBJ2-1 TRBV20-1 TRBD2 18 CSASEGLAGGFSYNEQFF
many TRBJ2-2 TRBV3-1 NA 13 CASSQGGTGELFF
once TRBJ2-5 TRBV2 TRBD2 16 CASSLSRAGSQETQYF
few TRBJ2-7 TRBV7-2 NA 13 CASSYLKGSKQYF
many TRBJ2-1 TRBV4-1 NA 16 CASSQTLVGAYNEQFF
NA TRBJ1-2 TRBV5-8 NA 11 CAGGPSTGYTF
NA TRBJ2-1 TRBV6-6 TRBD1 15 CASTQRTGHYNEQFF
NA TRBJ2-5 TRBV4-2 NA 14 CASSQEWGEETQYF
many TRBJ1-2 TRBV10-3 NA 13 CAIGDNSKGGYTF
NA TRBJ2-3 TRBV5-1 NA 15 CASSLGTPPTDTQYF
NA TRBJ1-4 TRBV27 NA 16 CASSLLMPTTNEKLFF
many TRBJ2-1 TRBV5-5 TRBD2 13 CASSIGTSGEQFF
NA TRBJ1-2 TRBV5-1 NA 15 CASRQGQQLSGGYTF
NA TRBJ1-4 TRBV12-3/TRBV12-4 TRBD1 15 CASSLTGQGRKKLFF
NA TRBJ2-4 TRBV27 TRBD2 19 CASSLLLAEEELAKNIQYF
NA TRBJ2-3 TRBV12-3/TRBV12-4 NA 16 CASGHREGPGTDTQYF
NA TRBJ2-5 TRBV7-3 NA 15 CASSLTAGPQETQYF
few TRBJ1-5 TRBV4-1 NA 15 CASSPRAVLNQPQHF
once TRBJ2-2 TRBV14 NA 13 CASSPGTSGELFF
NA TRBJ2-5 TRBV28 NA 13 CASKAEIQETQYF
NA TRBJ1-2 TRBV12-1 NA 15 CASSSMDHPPQGYTF